Below, 28 T cell receptor beta chains from the same sample are listed, as sequenced in a study of blood T cell repertoires in COVID-19. Method: immunoSEQ multiplex PCR; TCRdb's copy keeps in-frame clones and lacks some. The sample shows approximately 310,000 clones, around 87% of them seen only once. Specimen: peripheral blood. These receptors all come from a woman between 50 and 59 years old who had recovered from COVID-19.

The chain employs TRBV6-2 or TRBV6-3 and TRBJ1-1; tentative D call: TRBD1 (5 bases). V lost 1 base, J lost 7 bases, and 19 bases lay in between. Germline V gene sequence: CDR1 MNHEY, CDR2 SVGEGT. There are 16 residues in the CDR3. The CDR3 loop is CASSYWAGDGAIEAFF. The CDR3 DNA sequence: TGTGCCAGCAGTTACTGGGCCGGAGATGGGGCAATTGAAGCTTTCTTT.

This clone was counted a single time. The chain couples TRBV5-1 to TRBJ2-5, with a possible D match to TRBD2 (5 bases). The CDR3 has 17 amino acids. Germline loops: CDR1 SGHRS, CDR2 YFSETQ. The ends were cut back, 0 bases at V and 1 base at J, with 16 bases in the middle. The CDR3 loop is CASSLDSATNRQETQYF. The DNA for the CDR3 is TGCGCCAGCAGCTTGGATTCCGCGACTAACCGCCAAGAGACCCAGTACTTC.

The CDR3 bases are TGTGCCAGTAGTCCCGCCGAGGGACCCCAGCATTTT. This encodes CASSPAEGPQHF. V and J are TRBV19 and TRBJ1-5; D gene unclear. The CDR3 is made up of 12 amino acids. V was shortened by 5 bases and J by 10 bases, with 12 bases between the two germline ends. From germline, CDR1 is LNHDA and CDR2 SQIVND (reference sequence).

This clone is a singleton in its sample. The chain uses TRBV18 and TRBJ2-6; a possible D gene is TRBD2 (6 bases). The CDR3 is 16 amino acids. Trimming cost V 6 bases and J 0 bases, with 12 bases left between them. Germline V gives CDR1 KGHSH, CDR2 LQKENI. The CDR3 is CASSEGISSGANVLTF. DNA for the CDR3: TGTGCCAGCTCGGAGGGAATTAGCTCTGGGGCCAACGTCCTGACTTTC. Filled out from reference TRBV18 and TRBJ2-6, the complete variable domain reads NAGVMQNPRHLVRRRGQEARLRCSPMKGHSHVYWYRQLPEEGLKFMVYLQKENIIDESGMPKERFSAEFPKEGPSILRIQQVVRGDSAAYFCASSEGISSGANVLTFGAGSRLTVL.

This clone was recorded a few times. This chain connects TRBV6-2 or TRBV6-3 to TRBJ1-5; D is unresolved. Germline assignment: CDR1 MNHEY and CDR2 SVGEGT. V gave up 6 bases and J gave up 4 bases, with 16 bases separating them. The CDR3 is 15 amino acids. The DNA of the CDR3 is TGTGCCAGCAGCCCGATTACCCCCAGGAATCAGCCCCAGCATTTT. Translating it yields CASSPITPRNQPQHF.

The rearrangement joins TRBV15 to TRBJ2-2, with 9 bases that match TRBD1. Trimming removed 5 bases from V and 6 bases from J; junction bases left unmatched: 1. Per germline, CDR1 LNHNV and CDR2 YYDKDF (reference sequence). The CDR3 is 13 amino acids. CDR3 DNA: TGTGCCACCAGCGGGACAGGGTCCGGGGAGCTGTTTTTT. It encodes CATSGTGSGELFF.

CDR3 residues: CASSEGAVSGNTIYF. The CDR3 DNA follows: TGTGCCAGCAGTGAAGGCGCGGTTTCTGGAAACACCATATATTTT. V is TRBV2 and J is TRBJ1-3; D not certain. This CDR3 has 15 residues. V was pared by 1 base and J by 1 base, with 8 bases between. Germline assignment: CDR1 SNHLY and CDR2 FYNNEI. Complete variable domain (other parts from reference TRBV2 and TRBJ1-3): EPEVTQTPSHQVTQMGQEVILRCVPISNHLYFYWYRQILGQKVEFLVSFYNNEISEKSEIFDDQFSVERPDGSNFTLKIRSTKLEDSAMYFCASSEGAVSGNTIYFGEGSWLTVV.

This clone has only a few counts. J is TRBJ2-3 and V is TRBV7-2; maybe TRBD2 (6 bases). The germline V gene encodes CDR1 SGHTA and CDR2 FQGNSA. V was clipped by 1 base and J by 3 bases, with 17 bases between them. The CDR3 covers 17 residues. As DNA, the CDR3 is TGTGCCAGCAGCTTAGTTGGGGGGAGTCTAAAGACAGATACGCAGTATTTT. Protein: CASSLVGGSLKTDTQYF.

This chain connects TRBV30 to TRBJ2-5; D is possibly TRBD1 (5 bases). CDR3 size: 16 residues. Trimming cost V 3 bases and J 5 bases, with 22 bases left between them. Germline CDR1 reads GTSNPN; CDR2 reads SVGIG (reference sequence). The chain's CDR3 is CAWSPTGRAPGETQYF. The CDR3, as DNA: TGTGCCTGGAGCCCCACGGGCAGGGCCCCCGGGGAGACCCAGTACTTC.

The chain joins TRBV19 to TRBJ1-5; 7 bases fit TRBD1. Germline assignment: CDR1 LNHDA and CDR2 SQIVND (reference sequence). This CDR3 comprises 15 residues. V lost 7 bases to trimming and J lost 2 bases; unmatched junction nucleotides: 8. The CDR3 nucleotides read TGTGCCAGTACCCCTGTCGGACAGGGCAATCAGCCCCAGCATTTT. It yields the protein CASTPVGQGNQPQHF.

The CDR3 DNA reads TGTGCCATACAGGGAAACTCTGGAAACACCATATATTTT. Translated: CAIQGNSGNTIYF. V and J are TRBV10-3 and TRBJ1-3; possibly TRBD1 for D (6 bases). Between the trimmed V and J ends, which lost 9 bases and 0 bases, there was a span of 9 bases. The germline gives CDR1 ENHRY, CDR2 SYGVKD. The CDR3 covers 13 residues.

This rearrangement joins TRBV18 to TRBJ1-1; 7 nucleotides agree with TRBD1. There are 13 residues in the CDR3. Germline CDR1 and CDR2: KGHSH and LQKENI. J was trimmed by 0 bases and V by 8 bases; bases with no gene match: 3. The CDR3 spells CASRQGMNTEAFF. CDR3 DNA sequence: TGTGCCAGCCGACAGGGCATGAACACTGAAGCTTTCTTT.

The chain combines TRBV10-1 with TRBJ2-1; 7 positions agree with TRBD2. Germline loops: CDR1 WNHNN, CDR2 SYGVQD (reference sequence). V gave up 4 bases and J gave up 0 bases; unmatched junction bases: 9. This CDR3 spans 17 amino acids. The CDR3 DNA is TGCGCCAGCAGTGGTGTTGGGCGGGGGAGCTCCTACAATGAGCAGTTCTTC. Its protein product is CASSGVGRGSSYNEQFF.

The chain carries TRBV24-1 and TRBJ2-3; TRBD1 might be the D (7 bases). The CDR3 runs to 17 residues. The V and J ends lost 4 bases and 3 bases respectively, with 19 bases between them. CDR1 is KGHDR, CDR2 SFDVKD, per germline. CDR3 sequence (DNA): TGTGCCACCAGTGACTCCGGGACAGTTCGGGGGACAGATACGCAGTATTTT. Translated, it gives CATSDSGTVRGTDTQYF.

The chain carries TRBV19 and TRBJ1-2; no firm D call. Germline CDR1 reads LNHDA; CDR2 reads SQIVND (reference sequence). The CDR3 extends over 15 amino acids. Trimming took off 1 base at V and 4 bases at J, with 13 bases between the two ends. The CDR3 spells CASSIGENEFYGYTF. CDR3 nucleotide sequence: TGTGCCAGTAGTATAGGGGAGAACGAGTTCTATGGCTACACCTTC.

This clone has ten or more counts. J is TRBJ2-6 and V is TRBV21-1; TRBD2, as called in the table, went unchecked against the DNA. TRBV21-1 is a listed pseudogene. This CDR3 spans 21 amino acids. CDR3 amino acids: CASSKEEVSGTSGGGANVLTF. CDR3 sequence (DNA): TGTGCCAGCAGCAAAGAGGAAGTATCGGGGACTAGCGGGGGTGGGGCCAACGTCCTGACTTTC.

The CDR3 DNA sequence: TGTGCCAGCAGCCGGATACTACTAGCGGGAGTTGGCGAGCAGTACTTC. This translates into CASSRILLAGVGEQYF. The V and J genes are TRBV4-2 and TRBJ2-7, with 11 nucleotides matching TRBD2. Germline loops: CDR1 LGHNA, CDR2 YNFKEQ. The CDR3 contains 16 residues. Germline trimming cut 4 bases from V and 6 bases from J; bases unmatched to any gene: 11.

The rearrangement links TRBV28 to TRBJ1-6; TRBD1 aligns across 7 bases. CDR1 is MDHEN and CDR2 is SYDVKM in the germline V gene. V lost 6 bases to trimming and J lost 0 bases; unmatched junction nucleotides: 8. CDR3 length: 17 amino acids. The CDR3, as DNA: TGTGCCAGCAGACCCGGGACAGAGAGCTCCTATAATTCACCCCTCCACTTT. Its protein is CASRPGTESSYNSPLHF.

The chain links TRBV30 to TRBJ2-1; D not resolved. Trimming pared 0 bases from V and 9 bases from J, leaving 15 bases between. CDR3 length equals 14 residues. Germline V lookup: CDR1 GTSNPN, CDR2 SVGIG (reference sequence). In nucleotides, the CDR3 is TGTGCCTGGAGTGTTTTAGATTATGGTGGTGAGCAGTTCTTC. Amino acid sequence: CAWSVLDYGGEQFF.

This sequence joins TRBV14 and TRBJ1-2; no clear D. There are 13 residues in the CDR3. Trimming took off 3 bases at V and 3 bases at J, with 8 bases between the two ends. Germline V CDR1 and CDR2: SGHDN, FVKESK. The CDR3 DNA reads TGTGCCAGCAGCCAGGACTCTTACTATGGCTACACCTTC. Its protein is CASSQDSYYGYTF.

The rearrangement links TRBV2 to TRBJ2-1; no clear D. The CDR3 runs 13 residues. Trimming shortened V by 1 base and J by 10 bases, and 11 bases separated the two germline ends. Germline values: CDR1 SNHLY, CDR2 FYNNEI. The CDR3 spells CASSEDRIGEQFF. The DNA of the CDR3 is TGTGCCAGCAGTGAAGACCGAATCGGGGAGCAGTTCTTC.

This chain connects TRBV6-5 to TRBJ1-5; D is uncertain. The CDR3 is 12 amino acids. V was cut by 6 bases and J by 6 bases, with 9 bases left in between. Germline CDR1 MNHEY, CDR2 SVGAGI. CDR3 DNA: TGTGCCAGCAGGGTAGGAGGTCAGCCCCAGCATTTT. Residues: CASRVGGQPQHF.

In this sample, this clone turned up a few times. V and J are TRBV10-3 and TRBJ1-2, with 8 bases that match TRBD1. The CDR3 covers 14 residues. V lost 0 bases, J lost 6 bases, and 3 bases stayed unmatched. Germline loops: CDR1 ENHRY, CDR2 SYGVKD. The CDR3 DNA reads as TGTGCCATCAGTGAGTCGGACAGGGCACATGGCTACACCTTC. Its translation: CAISESDRAHGYTF.

This clone has a single count. The chain combines TRBV7-9 with TRBJ1-1; D remains ambiguous. CDR3 length equals 13 residues. Trimming took 5 bases from V and 6 from J, leaving 13 bases between them. Germline V gene sequence: CDR1 SEHNR, CDR2 FQNEAQ (reference sequence). The CDR3 region is CASSHTQRAEAFF. The CDR3 DNA reads TGTGCCAGCAGCCATACCCAGAGGGCTGAAGCTTTCTTT.

The chain links TRBV7-2 to TRBJ2-7; tentative D call: TRBD2 (6 bases). In germline, CDR1 is SGHTA, CDR2 FQGNSA. The CDR3 runs to 14 residues. The ends were cut back, 1 base at V and 3 bases at J, with 10 bases in the middle. Here the CDR3 reads CASSLGSGHYEQYF. Here the CDR3 DNA reads TGTGCCAGCAGCTTAGGTAGCGGCCACTACGAGCAGTACTTC. The entire variable domain, with the rest obtained from reference TRBV7-2 and TRBJ2-7, is as follows: GAGVSQSPSNKVTEKGKDVELRCDPISGHTALYWYRQSLGQGLEFLIYFQGNSAPDKSGLPSDRFSAERTGGSVSTLTIQRTQQEDSAVYLCASSLGSGHYEQYFGPGTRLTVT.

This rearrangement joins TRBV24-1 to TRBJ2-1, with 7 bases identical to TRBD1. Trimming at V came to 3 bases and at J to 7 bases, leaving 17 bases not matched to a gene. From germline, CDR1 is KGHDR and CDR2 SFDVKD. CDR3 length equals 18 residues. This CDR3 reads CATSDPGPGQRLGNEQFF. The CDR3 region has the DNA TGTGCCACCAGTGATCCGGGACCGGGACAGCGGCTTGGGAATGAGCAGTTCTTC.

This chain connects TRBV4-1 to TRBJ2-5; 8 bases agree with TRBD1. This CDR3 is 17 amino acids long. CDR1 is MGHRA, CDR2 YSYEKL, per germline. V shed 0 bases and J 4 bases; nucleotides not matched to a gene: 10. The CDR3 region has the DNA TGCGCCAGCAGCCAAGATGTCGTGAGGACAGGGCGAGAGACCCAGTACTTC. Protein: CASSQDVVRTGRETQYF.

This clone was observed a single time. V is TRBV30 and J is TRBJ2-5, with 8 bases that match TRBD1. J lost 4 bases, V lost 2 bases, and 3 bases had no gene match. Per the germline V gene, CDR1 is GTSNPN and CDR2 is SVGIG (reference sequence). This CDR3 has 13 residues. The CDR3 sequence: CAWSQGAPETQYF. CDR3 in DNA: TGTGCCTGGAGTCAGGGGGCCCCAGAGACCCAGTACTTC. Filled out from reference TRBV30 and TRBJ2-5, the complete variable domain reads SQTIHQWPATLVQPVGSPLSLECTVEGTSNPNLYWYRQAAGRGLQLLFYSVGIGQISSEVPQNLSASRPQDRQFILSSKKLLLSDSGFYLCAWSQGAPETQYFGPGTRLLVL.